This is a list of T cell receptor beta chains from one sample in a study of cytomegalovirus exposure and HLA in healthy donors. Profiling relied on immunoSEQ multiplex PCR, and the TCRdb table lists in-frame clones only, not all of them. The repertoire holds under 100,000 clones, around 68% seen once, with 15% in the top ten. Sequenced material: PBMCs. These receptors originate from a woman aged 40 to 50 in good health and CMV-seropositive. The CDR3 runs from the conserved cysteine through the conserved F or W. A D gene is named only where the DNA matches it firmly. A row's size may be missing; if present it is once, few, many or a size class.

clone_size j_call d_call v_call cdr3_nt cdr3_aa
few TRBJ2-1 NA TRBV7-2 TGTGCCAGCAGCAAGGACCGACAGGAGTACAATGAGCAGTTCTTC CASSKDRQEYNEQFF
NA TRBJ1-3 NA TRBV4-3 TGCGCCAGCAGCCAAGATTCTTCTCAGGGAAACACCATATATTTT CASSQDSSQGNTIYF
NA TRBJ1-2 NA TRBV5-1 TGCGCCAGCAGCCAGGACAAGAACTATGGCTACACCTTC CASSQDKNYGYTF
few TRBJ2-1 NA TRBV27 TGTGCCAGCTCCCTCTACAATGAGCAGTTCTTC CASSLYNEQFF
NA TRBJ1-4 TRBD1 TRBV28 TGTGCCAGCAGTCCCCCAGGGGGATCTAATGAAAAACTGTTTTTT CASSPPGGSNEKLFF
NA TRBJ1-1 TRBD1 TRBV2 TGTGCCAGCAGTGGACAGGGTAGGACTGAAGCTTTCTTT CASSGQGRTEAFF
NA TRBJ2-7 NA TRBV5-1 TGCGCCAGCAGCTTGACAACTACCGGAGGCTACGAGCAGTACTTC CASSLTTTGGYEQYF
NA TRBJ1-2 NA TRBV11-2 TGTGCCAGCAGCCCCCGACCGGGGAGCGGCTATGGCTACACCTTC CASSPRPGSGYGYTF
few TRBJ2-2 TRBD1 TRBV5-4 TGTGCCAGCAGCAAGGGGGCAGGGTCTGACGGGGAGCTGTTTTTT CASSKGAGSDGELFF
few TRBJ2-7 TRBD2 TRBV5-5 TGTGCCAGCAGCTTATTGGCTAGCGGACCCTACGAGCAGTACTTC CASSLLASGPYEQYF
few TRBJ1-1 TRBD1 TRBV6-6 TGTGCCAGCAGGGAAACAGGGGAGTTGACTGAAGCTTTCTTT CASRETGELTEAFF
NA TRBJ2-3 TRBD1 TRBV6-5 TGTGCCAGCAGCTGGACAGGACATGGCACAGATACGCAGTATTTT CASSWTGHGTDTQYF
NA TRBJ1-3 TRBD1 TRBV7-7 TGTGCCAGCAGCGCCGGGACAGCCTCTGGAAACACCATATATTTT CASSAGTASGNTIYF
NA TRBJ1-1 TRBD1 TRBV18 TGTGCCAGCTCACCACCCCGACAGGGGTCCACTGAAGCTTTCTTT CASSPPRQGSTEAFF
few TRBJ2-1 TRBD2 TRBV6-5 TGTGCCAGTTCCCCGCCCCGGACTAGCGGTTCGGAGCAGTTCTTC CASSPPRTSGSEQFF
NA TRBJ2-5 TRBD1 TRBV28 TGTGCCAGCAGGGGACAGTCAGAGACCCAGTACTTC CASRGQSETQYF
few TRBJ2-2 TRBD1 TRBV25-1 TGTGCCAGCAGTGAATTCGGGGACAGGGGGACGAACACCGGGGAGCTGTTTTTT CASSEFGDRGTNTGELFF
few TRBJ2-1 TRBD2 TRBV5-4 TGTGCCAGCAGCTCTGCCGGGACTAGTTATAGTGAGCAGTTCTTC CASSSAGTSYSEQFF
NA TRBJ1-5 NA TRBV2 TGTGCCAGCAGTGAAGAACAGGGAAATCAGCCCCAGCATTTT CASSEEQGNQPQHF
NA TRBJ1-1 NA TRBV11-2 TGTGCCAGCAGCTTAGGGGGCACTCTGAACACTGAAGCTTTCTTT CASSLGGTLNTEAFF
NA TRBJ1-1 NA TRBV6-5 TGTGCCAGCAGATTTAGGAACACTGAAGCTTTCTTT CASRFRNTEAFF
NA TRBJ2-1 NA TRBV20-1 TGCAGTGCCATCATAGTACCTGAGCAGTTCTTC CSAIIVPEQFF
few TRBJ2-3 NA TRBV10-2 TGCGCCAGTGAGCAGGGGTTCACAGATACGCAGTATTTT CASEQGFTDTQYF
NA TRBJ1-4 TRBD1 TRBV28 TGTGCCAGCAGTTTACCGGGACAGGGCCCAGAGGGACTGTTTTTT CASSLPGQGPEGLFF
few TRBJ2-3 NA TRBV7-9 TGTGCCAGCAGCCCTTCGGGGGGCACAGATACGCAGTATTTT CASSPSGGTDTQYF
NA TRBJ2-2 TRBD2 TRBV4-3 TGCGCCAGCAGCCAAGGTTTAGCGGGAGCCCCAACCGGGGAGCTGTTTTTT CASSQGLAGAPTGELFF
NA TRBJ1-5 NA TRBV6-1 TGTGCCAGCAGTGAAAAGGCGGGTCTCATCAATCAGCCCCAGCATTTT CASSEKAGLINQPQHF
NA TRBJ1-1 TRBD1 TRBV10-2 TGCGCCAGCAGTGAGTCGCTGGACAGGTTACCGAACACTGAAGCTTTCTTT CASSESLDRLPNTEAFF
NA TRBJ1-1 NA TRBV14 TGTGCCAGCAGCCGGGGCGGGGGCGTCCCTGAAGCTTTCTTT CASSRGGGVPEAFF
NA TRBJ2-4 NA TRBV28 TGTGCCAGCAGTTTTGCTGAGAGTGACATAGCCAAAAACATTCAGTACTTC CASSFAESDIAKNIQYF
NA TRBJ2-5 TRBD1 TRBV18 TGTGCCAGCTCACCACCGACAGGGGGTGGTAAAGAGACCCAGTACTTC CASSPPTGGGKETQYF